These 9 T cell receptor beta chains share one sample of origin, sequenced in a study of OX40 agonist ivuxolimab in advanced cancers. The repertoire was sequenced with immunoSEQ multiplex PCR; TCRdb's copy has only in-frame clones and lacks some. The table lists 60,000 to 75,000 clones, approximately 87% of them singletons, with more than 4.5% in the top ten. Sequencing used CD4+ or CD8+ T cells sorted from blood, obtained in a trial of the OX40 agonist ivuxolimab. The origin of the receptors is an adult with an advanced solid tumor such as melanoma, head and neck, liver or kidney cancer.

V gene TRBV5-1 combines with J gene TRBJ2-1; 8 nucleotides match TRBD2. This CDR3 is 16 amino acids long. V trimming: 4 bases; J trimming: 4 bases; junction bases outside the gene matches: 10. Germline values: CDR1 SGHRS, CDR2 YFSETQ. The CDR3 here is CASSLTSGLDYNEQFF. The CDR3 region has the DNA TGCGCCAGCAGCCTCACATCGGGACTAGATTACAATGAGCAGTTCTTC.

On this clone: This sample also contains other DNA sequences that code for the same CDR3. The chain joins TRBV11-2 to TRBJ1-3; D not resolved. Between the trimmed V and J ends, which lost 6 bases and 1 base, there was a span of 10 bases. Germline CDR1 reads SGHAT; CDR2 reads FQNNGV. This CDR3 has 14 amino acids. CDR3 sequence (DNA): TGTGCCAGCAGTCCAGTTCGTTCTGGAAACACCATATATTTT. Its translation: CASSPVRSGNTIYF.

This chain connects TRBV18 to TRBJ2-3; D unclear. The V gene lost 2 bases and the J gene lost 2 bases, with 8 bases spanning the gap. Germline CDR1 is KGHSH and CDR2 is LQKENI. CDR3 length equals 14 residues. The CDR3 spells CASSPGLNTDTQYF. The CDR3 bases are TGTGCCAGCTCACCAGGCCTCAACACAGATACGCAGTATTTT.

The chain couples TRBV5-1 to TRBJ2-7; 7 bases are a match to TRBD1. The germline gives CDR1 SGHRS, CDR2 YFSETQ. This CDR3 spans 14 amino acids. The trim removed 4 bases at V and 5 bases at J, leaving 9 bases unmatched. As DNA, the CDR3 is TGCGCCAGCAGCCTTAGACAGGGTACCCACGAGCAGTACTTC. This translates into CASSLRQGTHEQYF.

This clone was seen more than once but under ten times. The genes are TRBV4-1 and TRBJ1-5; perhaps TRBD1 as D (5 bases). Trimming left V 0 bases short and J 2 bases short, with 11 bases between. The CDR3 is 16 residues long. CDR1 and CDR2 (germline): MGHRA, YSYEKL. CDR3 coding DNA: TGCGCCAGCAGCCAAGATGGGGGGTTTGGCAATCAGCCCCAGCATTTT. It specifies CASSQDGGFGNQPQHF.

The CDR3 loop reads CAWSVLATSFTGELFF. CDR3 sequence (DNA): TGTGCCTGGAGTGTATTAGCGACAAGCTTTACCGGGGAGCTGTTTTTT. V and J are TRBV30 and TRBJ2-2, with a tentative D call TRBD2 (5 bases). This CDR3 comprises 16 residues. Germline CDR1 GTSNPN, CDR2 SVGIG (reference sequence). The germline V and J ends were trimmed by 0 bases and 5 bases, with 16 bases remaining between them. The complete variable domain, with remaining parts taken from reference TRBV30 and TRBJ2-2, reads SQTIHQWPATLVQPVGSPLSLECTVEGTSNPNLYWYRQAAGRGLQLLFYSVGIGQISSEVPQNLSASRPQDRQFILSSKKLLLSDSGFYLCAWSVLATSFTGELFFGEGSRLTVL.

With respect to this clone: Other DNA sequences of this sample code for an identical CDR3. The chain is built from TRBV6-1 and TRBJ1-5; no firm D call. Looked up from germline, CDR1 is MNHNS and CDR2 is SASEGT. V was cut by 0 bases and J by 0 bases, with 9 bases left in between. The CDR3 covers 16 residues. For the CDR3, the DNA is TGTGCCAGCAGTGAAGCCTACAGTAATAGCAATCAGCCCCAGCATTTT. Protein product: CASSEAYSNSNQPQHF.

V gene TRBV4-1 combines with J gene TRBJ1-1; D gene ambiguous. The germline V and J ends were trimmed by 1 base and 6 bases, with 12 bases remaining between them. Germline CDR1 is MGHRA and CDR2 is YSYEKL. This CDR3 comprises 14 residues. Here the CDR3 reads CASSQGHLGAEAFF. CDR3 coding DNA: TGCGCCAGCAGCCAAGGACACCTCGGGGCTGAAGCTTTCTTT.

This clone was seen a handful of times. The gene calls are TRBV19 and TRBJ1-1, with D possibly matching TRBD1 (6 bases). The CDR3 spans 15 residues. Per germline, CDR1 LNHDA and CDR2 SQIVND (reference sequence). V lost 4 bases and J 5 bases, leaving 17 bases between the germline ends. The CDR3 loop is CASSRGLGAGTEAFF. DNA for the CDR3: TGTGCCAGTAGTAGAGGGCTGGGGGCAGGGACTGAAGCTTTCTTT. Together with reference TRBV19 and TRBJ1-1, the CDR3 gives the full variable domain: DGGITQSPKYLFRKEGQNVTLSCEQNLNHDAMYWYRQDPGQGLRLIYYSQIVNDFQKGDIAEGYSVSREKKESFPLTVTSAQKNPTAFYLCASSRGLGAGTEAFFGQGTRLTVV.